This T cell receptor (beta chain) comes out of a study of T cells in Graves' hyperthyroidism and ophthalmopathy. Across the whole study: Peripheral blood samples were taken at initial diagnosis, prior to any treatment.

Subjects aged 18 to 65 presented with newly diagnosed hyperthyroidism of less than 2 months' duration. PBMCs were derived from roughly 10 ml fresh peripheral blood. Amplified TCR beta CDR3 regions came from RNA transcripts. When the TCR CDR3 underwent first-round RT-PCR, the HTBI primer set was used. Using its own MiXCR run on the multiplex PCR reads, TCRdb lists one record per CDR3 protein. The sample lists 300,000 to 400,000 distinct CDR3 sequences; around 13% were seen once. This CDR3 is 16 amino acids long. V lost 6 bases, J lost 0 bases, and 8 bases stayed unmatched. This clonotype was observed at least ten times.

The TCR originated in a woman in her thirties with Graves' hyperthyroidism. The sample comprised blood. The chain has TRBV12-3 or TRBV12-4 and TRBJ1-5; 7 nucleotides agree with TRBD1. The chain's CDR3 is CASRLNRGNSNQPQHF. In DNA form, the CDR3 reads TGTGCCAGCAGGCTGAACAGGGGAAATAGCAATCAGCCCCAGCATTTT.